Below, one T cell receptor (beta chain) is given with its context. Antigen specificity is unknown. Sequenced by immunoSEQ multiplex PCR; TCRdb stores in-frame clones only, minus some. The sample has about 50,000 clones; 95% are singletons. J lost 3 bases, V lost 3 bases, and 10 bases had no gene match. Germline V gene data show CDR1 as MDHEN and CDR2 as SYDVKM. The CDR3 is 17 amino acids. The data derive from a study of human thymus T cells. All available leukocytes, rather than a set cell count, yielded the blood DNA. The study, taken as a whole, reports: In thymic and blood repertoires alike, V and J usage looked biased.

This clonotype originated in a girl younger than two with a congenital heart defect but otherwise immunologically healthy. The chain combines TRBV28 with TRBJ2-7; 11 positions match TRBD2. The sequencing sample was made of blood. The CDR3 nucleotides are TGTGCCAGCAGTTTTACCCTTAGACTAGCGGGATACTACGAGCAGTACTTC. Translated, it gives CASSFTLRLAGYYEQYF. Full variable domain (outside the CDR3, taken from reference TRBV28 and TRBJ2-7): DVKVTQSSRYLVKRTGEKVFLECVQDMDHENMFWYRQDPGLGLRLIYFSYDVKMKEKGDIPEGYSVSREKKERFSLILESASTNQTSMYLCASSFTLRLAGYYEQYFGPGTRLTVT.